Below are 23 T cell receptor beta chains sequenced from a single sample in a study of T cell repertoires and HLA-DP antigens. TCRdb's table, derived via immunoSEQ multiplex PCR, lists solely in-frame clones and lacks some. The sample has around 90,000 clones, around nine tenths seen once; the top ten hold around 1.7%. Their antigen targets remain unknown. The sample taken for sequencing was CD4+ T cells from PBMCs. Source of these receptors: a man aged 50-59 years in good health and CMV-seronegative.

The CDR3 loop is CSVRQGETTQYF. The CDR3 DNA is TGCAGCGTTCGGCAGGGGGAAACTACGCAGTACTTC. The chain recombines TRBV29-1 with TRBJ2-7, with TRBD1 matching 7 bases. Germline assignment: CDR1 SQVTM and CDR2 ANQGSEA. The CDR3 runs 12 residues. After removal of 5 bases from V and 9 bases from J, the junction contained 10 bases not matched to a gene.

V usage is TRBV30 and J usage is TRBJ2-1, with D possibly matching TRBD2 (6 bases). Trimming pared 2 bases from V and 9 bases from J, leaving 14 bases between. Germline CDR1 is GTSNPN and CDR2 is SVGIG (reference sequence). The CDR3 spans 13 residues. The CDR3: CAWSTSSVSEQFF. In nucleotides, the CDR3 is TGTGCCTGGAGTACTAGCAGCGTCAGTGAGCAGTTCTTC.

The chain links TRBV7-9 to TRBJ2-1; 7 bases are shared with TRBD2. The CDR3 runs 16 residues. Trimming took 8 bases from V and 0 from J; bases not matched to a gene: 10. The germline V gene has CDR1 SEHNR and CDR2 FQNEAQ (reference sequence). CDR3: CASSTGGSRSYNEQFF. The CDR3 DNA reads TGTGCCAGCTCAACCGGCGGGAGCCGCTCCTACAATGAGCAGTTCTTC.

The chain has TRBV14 and TRBJ1-6; D uncertain. V lost 3 bases, J lost 6 bases, and 9 bases lay in between. The CDR3 is made up of 14 amino acids. Germline lookup yields CDR1 SGHDN and CDR2 FVKESK. The CDR3, as DNA: TGTGCCAGCAGCCATCAGCCAACTAATTCACCCCTCCACTTT. Residues: CASSHQPTNSPLHF.

This chain links TRBV6-1 with TRBJ1-5, with D possibly TRBD1 on 6 matching bases. Germline V lookup: CDR1 MNHNS, CDR2 SASEGT. The CDR3 covers 15 residues. V lost 1 base and J 1 base, leaving 8 bases between the germline ends. The CDR3 DNA reads as TGTGCCAGCAGTGAAGATAGGGGGAGCAATCAGCCCCAGCATTTT. Amino acids: CASSEDRGSNQPQHF.

The J gene is TRBJ1-4, the V gene TRBV19; TRBD1 matches at 10 bases. Germline V gene lookup returns CDR1 LNHDA and CDR2 SQIVND (reference sequence). This CDR3 has 14 residues. The V gene end was trimmed by 6 bases and the J gene end by 7 bases; junction bases not matched to a gene: 5. As DNA, the CDR3 is TGTGCCAGTAGCGACAGGGGGCGATTTGAAAAACTGTTTTTT. Protein sequence: CASSDRGRFEKLFF.

The CDR3 spells CASGPGGYIQYF. CDR3 nucleotide sequence: TGTGCCAGCGGACCAGGGGGCTACATTCAGTACTTC. This chain uses TRBV5-4 with TRBJ2-4, with 8 positions matching TRBD1. Germline CDR1 reads SGHNT; CDR2 reads YYREEE (reference sequence). The CDR3 has 12 residues. V lost 7 bases, J lost 8 bases, and 5 bases stayed unmatched.

This rearrangement joins TRBV4-3 to TRBJ2-7; TRBD1 aligns across 7 bases. Germline V lookup: CDR1 LGHNA, CDR2 YSLEER. The CDR3 has 15 amino acids. V lost 8 bases to trimming and J lost 0 bases; unmatched junction nucleotides: 10. CDR3 loop: CASQLRQGSSYEQYF. CDR3 in DNA: TGCGCCAGCCAACTACGACAGGGCAGCTCCTACGAGCAGTACTTC.

J is TRBJ2-7 and V is TRBV4-2; 11 bases map to TRBD1. This CDR3 spans 17 amino acids. J gave up 3 bases and V 6 bases, and 13 bases lay outside the gene matches. Germline V gene data show CDR1 as LGHNA and CDR2 as YNFKEQ. In nucleotides, the CDR3 is TGTGCCAGCAGTCGCAATAAACCCGGGACAGGGGGCTACGAGCAGTACTTC. It codes for CASSRNKPGTGGYEQYF.

This clone has just a few counts. This chain uses TRBV23-1 with TRBJ2-1; TRBD2 aligns across 8 bases. Being an ORF, TRBV23-1 has a function that is uncertain. Trimming at V came to 0 bases and at J to 8 bases, leaving 18 bases not matched to a gene. CDR3 length: 19 amino acids. This chain's CDR3 is CASSQSGAVGLGGIDEQFF. DNA for the CDR3: TGCGCCAGCAGTCAATCGGGGGCGGTGGGACTAGGTGGTATCGATGAGCAGTTCTTC.

This clone was seen just once. The gene calls are TRBV5-8 and TRBJ2-7; possibly TRBD2 for D (6 bases). This CDR3 comprises 13 residues. The germline V gene encodes CDR1 SGHTS and CDR2 YDEGEE. V was pared by 4 bases and J by 6 bases, with 14 bases between. The CDR3, as DNA: TGTGCCAGCAGCCAAATGACTAGTCTCGAGCAGTACTTC. It encodes CASSQMTSLEQYF.

CDR3 protein: CASSSPGLAGLTDTQYF. The CDR3 DNA is TGTGCCAGCAGTTCTCCGGGACTAGCGGGACTCACAGATACGCAGTATTTT. The V and J genes are TRBV27 and TRBJ2-3; TRBD2 matches 13 bases. Germline V gene data show CDR1 as MNHEY and CDR2 as SMNVEV (reference sequence). This CDR3 has 17 amino acids. Trimming took 4 bases from V and 2 from J; bases not matched to a gene: 6.

The chain carries TRBV5-6 and TRBJ2-1; the D is unclear. CDR1 SGHDT and CDR2 YYEEEE come from the germline V gene. V lost 0 bases and J lost 0, with 7 bases in between. This CDR3 has 15 residues. CDR3: CASSLGVRSYNEQFF. CDR3 DNA sequence: TGTGCCAGCAGCTTGGGGGTTCGCTCCTACAATGAGCAGTTCTTC.

The CDR3 spells CASSLNPRRQEGSYEQYF. In DNA, the CDR3 is TGTGCCAGCAGCTTAAACCCCCGACGGCAGGAGGGCTCCTACGAGCAGTACTTC. The chain uses TRBV7-3 and TRBJ2-7; possible D gene TRBD2, 6 bases. The V and J ends lost 1 base and 0 bases respectively, with 19 bases between them. Germline V lookup: CDR1 SGHTA, CDR2 FQGTGA. CDR3 length equals 18 residues.

This sequence joins TRBV6-5 and TRBJ2-2, with D possibly being TRBD1 (6 bases). The CDR3 runs 15 residues. With 6 bases removed from V and 6 bases from J, the gap between germline ends came to 17 bases. Germline V gene data show CDR1 as MNHEY and CDR2 as SVGAGI. The CDR3 DNA reads as TGTGCCAGCAGCTTTAACAGGGAAAATGCCGGGGAGCTGTTTTTT. Its protein is CASSFNRENAGELFF.

This sequence joins TRBV7-9 and TRBJ1-3, with a possible D match to TRBD1 (5 bases). Trimming shortened V by 11 bases and J by 0 bases, and 11 bases separated the two germline ends. CDR1 and CDR2 from the germline V gene are SEHNR and FQNEAQ (reference sequence). This CDR3 contains 13 residues. CDR3: CAGGGVSGNTIYF. The CDR3 nucleotides are TGTGCCGGCGGGGGGGTCTCTGGAAACACCATATATTTT.

The rearrangement uses TRBV18 and TRBJ2-7; D might be TRBD1 (6 bases). Germline loops: CDR1 KGHSH, CDR2 LQKENI. This CDR3 is built from 15 residues. The ends were cut back, 1 base at V and 0 bases at J, with 10 bases in the middle. The CDR3 coding sequence is TGTGCCAGCTCACCACTCCGGACAGTCTCCTACGAGCAGTACTTC. It specifies CASSPLRTVSYEQYF. The full variable domain, with the rest looked up from reference TRBV18 and TRBJ2-7, is NAGVMQNPRHLVRRRGQEARLRCSPMKGHSHVYWYRQLPEEGLKFMVYLQKENIIDESGMPKERFSAEFPKEGPSILRIQQVVRGDSAAYFCASSPLRTVSYEQYFGPGTRLTVT.

This chain joins TRBV9 and TRBJ1-1; the D is unclear. Trimming removed 3 bases from V and 1 base from J, with 13 bases in between. Germline V lookup: CDR1 SGDLS, CDR2 YYNGEE. The CDR3 extends over 15 amino acids. The CDR3, as DNA: TGTGCCAGCAGCGCCACGTCACTTGGGAACACTGAAGCTTTCTTT. This sequence encodes CASSATSLGNTEAFF.

This clone has only one observation. The gene calls are TRBV11-3 and TRBJ2-7, with D possibly TRBD2 on 6 matching bases. This CDR3 region has 15 residues. CDR1 is SGHNT, CDR2 YENEEA, per germline. Trimming cost V 1 base and J 3 bases, with 13 bases left between them. This CDR3 reads CASSLVGGDLYEQYF. CDR3 nucleotides: TGTGCCAGCAGCTTAGTCGGCGGGGACCTCTACGAGCAGTACTTC.

The rearrangement uses TRBV5-1 and TRBJ1-2; D ambiguous. The germline CDR1 and CDR2 sequences are SGHRS and YFSETQ. This CDR3 is 15 amino acids long. Trimming stripped 0 bases from V and 2 bases from J, with 11 bases between. The CDR3 region is CASSLDSDPNYGYTF. Written as DNA, the CDR3 is TGCGCCAGCAGCTTGGATTCAGACCCAAACTATGGCTACACCTTC.

This clone was detected only once. J is TRBJ1-4 and V is TRBV5-1; TRBD1 matches at 9 bases. Germline V gene lookup returns CDR1 SGHRS and CDR2 YFSETQ. This CDR3 is 16 amino acids long. Germline trimming cut 4 bases from V and 0 bases from J; bases unmatched to any gene: 4. The CDR3 bases are TGCGCCAGCAGCGAGGGACAGGGACCAACTAATGAAAAACTGTTTTTT. Protein sequence: CASSEGQGPTNEKLFF.

This chain uses TRBV6-5 with TRBJ1-1; the D gene is possibly TRBD1 (5 bases). Germline V lookup: CDR1 MNHEY, CDR2 SVGAGI. The CDR3 has 14 residues. Trimming left V 7 bases short and J 1 base short, with 13 bases between. CDR3 bases: TGTGCCAGCACCTCGTGGGGGGAGAACACTGAAGCTTTCTTT. Translation: CASTSWGENTEAFF.

This rearrangement joins TRBV9 to TRBJ1-1; D ambiguous. The CDR3 sequence is 13 residues long. In germline, CDR1 is SGDLS, CDR2 YYNGEE. V dropped 3 bases and J dropped 4 bases, with 10 bases sitting between them. CDR3 coding DNA: TGTGCCAGCAGCGCCGTTTGGGGCACTGAAGCTTTCTTT. It codes for CASSAVWGTEAFF.